This T cell receptor beta chain came from a study of T cell responses to AZD1222 COVID-19 vaccine. Study outcomes and limitations: Close to half of spike-specific TCRs reportedly recognize unmutated variant regions.

The analysis combined second doses at about 4 or about 12 weeks. Assay used: immunoSEQ multiplex PCR; TCRdb lists only in-frame clones, some missing. The sample consists of roughly 170,000 clones, 90% to 95% of them appearing once. Germline V CDR1 and CDR2: SGHNT, YENEEA. The CDR3 is 15 amino acids. V lost 5 bases and J lost 4, with 17 bases in between. A word on this clone: Its antigen is not identified.

This sequence was found in an adult who received the AZD1222 COVID-19 vaccine. The sample was peripheral blood, taken 28 days after the second AZD1222 dose. The chain has TRBV11-3 and TRBJ1-2; a possible D gene is TRBD1 (5 bases). The CDR3 protein is CASSPGDLRPYGYTF. The DNA of the CDR3 is TGTGCCAGCAGCCCGGGGGACCTCCGACCCTATGGCTACACCTTC. Supplemented by reference TRBV11-3 and TRBJ1-2, the full variable domain reads EAGVVQSPRYKIIEKKQPVAFWCNPISGHNTLYWYLQNLGQGPELLIRYENEEAVDDSQLPKDRFSAERLKGVDSTLKIQPAELGDSAVYLCASSPGDLRPYGYTFGSGTRLTVV.